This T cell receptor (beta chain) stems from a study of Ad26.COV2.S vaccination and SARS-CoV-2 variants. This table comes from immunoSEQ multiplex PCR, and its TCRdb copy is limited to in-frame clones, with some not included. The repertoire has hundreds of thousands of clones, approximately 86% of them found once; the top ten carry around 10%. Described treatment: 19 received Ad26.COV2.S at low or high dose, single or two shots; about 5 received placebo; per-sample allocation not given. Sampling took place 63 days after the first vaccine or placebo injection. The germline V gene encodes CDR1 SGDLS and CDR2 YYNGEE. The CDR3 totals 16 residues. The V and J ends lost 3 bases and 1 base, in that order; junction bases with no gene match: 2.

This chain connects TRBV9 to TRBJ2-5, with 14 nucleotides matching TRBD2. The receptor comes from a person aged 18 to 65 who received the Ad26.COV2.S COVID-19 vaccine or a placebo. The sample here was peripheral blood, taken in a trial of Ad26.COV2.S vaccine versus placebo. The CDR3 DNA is TGTGCCAGCAGCGCGGGACTAGCGGGGGCCCAAGAGACCCAGTACTTC. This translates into CASSAGLAGAQETQYF.